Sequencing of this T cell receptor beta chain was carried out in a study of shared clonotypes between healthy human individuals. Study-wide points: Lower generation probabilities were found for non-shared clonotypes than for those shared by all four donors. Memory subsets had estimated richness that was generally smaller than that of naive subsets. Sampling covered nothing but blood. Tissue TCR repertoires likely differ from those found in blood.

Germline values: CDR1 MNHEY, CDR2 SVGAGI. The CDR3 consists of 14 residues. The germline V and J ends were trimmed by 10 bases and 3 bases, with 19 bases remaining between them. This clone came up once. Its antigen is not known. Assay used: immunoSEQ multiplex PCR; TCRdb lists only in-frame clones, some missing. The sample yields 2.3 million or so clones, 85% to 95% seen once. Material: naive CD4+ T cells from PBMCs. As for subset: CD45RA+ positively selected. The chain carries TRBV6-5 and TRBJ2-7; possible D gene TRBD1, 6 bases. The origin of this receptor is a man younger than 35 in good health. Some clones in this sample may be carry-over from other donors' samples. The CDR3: CATSGQIGNYEQYF. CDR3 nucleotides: TGTGCCACCTCCGGACAGATAGGAAACTACGAGCAGTACTTC.